This record covers a single T cell receptor beta chain. The V end lost 7 bases, the J end lost 4 bases, and 15 bases lay between the germline ends. Germline lookup yields CDR1 SGHDT and CDR2 YYEEEE. This CDR3 comprises 13 residues. The source of the sample is a study of cytomegalovirus exposure and HLA in healthy donors. The PCR ran on 60 Vbeta and 13 Jbeta primers. Data came from immunoSEQ multiplex PCR; TCRdb stores just in-frame clones and leaves some out. The sample holds roughly 140,000 clones, about 72% seen once. Those who donated were healthy bone marrow donors. The rearrangement links TRBV5-6 to TRBJ2-7; a weak D match, TRBD2 (7 bases). This TCR came from a man in his forties in good health and CMV-seronegative. Specimen: PBMCs. CDR3 region: CASSRGGAYEQYF. The DNA for the CDR3 is TGTGCCAGCTCGAGGGGGGGAGCATACGAGCAGTACTTC.